The rows below give T cell receptor beta chains drawn from one sample of a study of shared clonotypes between healthy human individuals. Assay: immunoSEQ multiplex PCR; the TCRdb copy retains only in-frame clones and omits some. The sample has millions of clones, approximately 94% seen once. The sample taken for sequencing was naive CD8+ T cells sorted from blood. The receptors originated from a man aged 18 to 30 in good health. CDR3s include the opening cysteine and the closing phenylalanine or tryptophan. Each record gives: CDR3 length, clone size, V gene, CDR3 protein. For some rows the clone size is stated as once, few or many, or as a class when expanded; others skip it.

len: 15; abundance: -; v_gene: TRBV27; CDR3aa: CASSLQGYGANVLTF
len: 15; abundance: -; v_gene: TRBV27; CDR3aa: CASSQTGLSSYEQYF
len: 14; abundance: -; v_gene: TRBV30; CDR3aa: CAWSGGFGTGELFF
len: 15; abundance: few; v_gene: TRBV7-9; CDR3aa: CASSTDTGPREKLFF
len: 13; abundance: -; v_gene: TRBV7-9; CDR3aa: CASSFELWTSGFF
len: 14; abundance: -; v_gene: TRBV13; CDR3aa: CASSDRTSSYEQYF
len: 11; abundance: -; v_gene: TRBV5-1; CDR3aa: CASSLGGRQYF
len: 12; abundance: few; v_gene: TRBV9; CDR3aa: CASSARDYGYTF
len: 11; abundance: -; v_gene: TRBV27; CDR3aa: CASSQGREQYF
len: 13; abundance: -; v_gene: TRBV4-1; CDR3aa: CASSSMTGNIQYF